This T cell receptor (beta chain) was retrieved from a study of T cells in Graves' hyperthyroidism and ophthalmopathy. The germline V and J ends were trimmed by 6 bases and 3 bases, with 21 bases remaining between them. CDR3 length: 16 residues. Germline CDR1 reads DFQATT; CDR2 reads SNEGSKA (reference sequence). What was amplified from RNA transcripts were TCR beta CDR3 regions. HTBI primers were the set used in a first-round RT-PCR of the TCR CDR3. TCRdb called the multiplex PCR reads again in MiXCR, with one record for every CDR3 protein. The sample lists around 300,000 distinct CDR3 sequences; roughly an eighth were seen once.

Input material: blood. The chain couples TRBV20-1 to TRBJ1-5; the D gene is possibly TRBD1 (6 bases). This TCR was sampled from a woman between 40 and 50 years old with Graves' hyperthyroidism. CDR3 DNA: TGCAGTGCCCCGGACAGTGGACGTGGAGACAATCAGCCCCAGCATTTT. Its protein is CSAPDSGRGDNQPQHF.